This TCR beta chain came from a study of blood T cell repertoires in COVID-19. Across the study: The United States, Italy and Spain were the sources of the acute and convalescent COVID-19 samples. Sample material is recorded as cDNA or gDNA derived from T cells, B-cell-depleted T cells, or PBMCs.

Per the original methods: By means of reference gene primer amplification, nucleated cell counts were estimated. Sequencing was performed with immunoSEQ multiplex PCR; in TCRdb, only in-frame clones are kept and a portion is missing. That table supplies the V and J calls and clone size; D and trimming were determined from the DNA. The sample includes around 100,000 clones, approximately 84% of them seen just once. V was trimmed by 2 bases and J by 0 bases, leaving 19 bases between them. The CDR3 extends over 19 amino acids. Per the germline V gene, CDR1 is SGHVS and CDR2 is FQNEAQ. J is TRBJ2-2 and V is TRBV7-8, with D maybe TRBD2 (7 bases). Source material: peripheral blood. The clonotype comes from a human donor in a cohort sampled during active COVID-19. CDR3 DNA sequence: TGTGCCAGCAGCTTATTAACGGGGGGCCTACACGCGAACACCGGGGAGCTGTTTTTT. It encodes CASSLLTGGLHANTGELFF. The full variable domain, rest sourced from reference TRBV7-8 and TRBJ2-2, is GAGVSQSPRYKVAKRGQDVALRCDPISGHVSLFWYQQALGQGPEFLTYFQNEAQLDKSGLPSDRFFAERPEGSVSTLKIQRTQQEDSAVYLCASSLLTGGLHANTGELFFGEGSRLTVL.